This paragraph reports one T cell receptor beta chain. Trimming left V 0 bases short and J 7 bases short, with 9 bases between. Germline CDR1 reads LNHNV; CDR2 reads YYDKDF (reference sequence). CDR3 length equals 14 residues. Clones were read by immunoSEQ multiplex PCR, and TCRdb kept only the in-frame ones, dropping some. Of 250,000 or so clones listed, around 90% are singletons. This sample is drawn from a study of blood T cell repertoires in COVID-19. The rearrangement uses TRBV15 and TRBJ1-4; D remains unclear. Sequencing used PBMCs or T cells enriched from blood (not recorded which). This TCR was sampled from a man in his forties who had been exposed to COVID-19. CDR3 bases: TGTGCCACCAGCAGAGATCTTACGGTTGAAAAACTGTTTTTT. As protein: CATSRDLTVEKLFF.